This T cell receptor (beta chain) came from a study of graft-versus-host responses after intestinal transplantation. At the level of the study: Recipients obtained multivisceral, liver-intestinal, or isolated intestinal transplants. Once they had received anti-thymocyte globulin induction, all recipients took tacrolimus and steroids for about 3 years.

Whole-study findings and limits: There were GvH clones found in recipient marrow, and some of them appeared first in ileum or blood. Circulating GvH clone levels at their peak were associated with HvG declines (early post-transplant).

As regards this clone: As yet, its antigen is unknown.

This CDR3 has 15 amino acids. Germline trimming cut 4 bases from V and 0 bases from J; bases unmatched to any gene: 4. The germline gives CDR1 SGHDT, CDR2 YYEEEE. The protocol was immunoSEQ multiplex PCR, while the TCRdb copy is restricted to in-frame clones and leaves out a portion. In the table there are some 120,000 clones, around nine tenths of which are singletons. Sequenced material: unstimulated CD4+ T cells sorted from spleen or lymph node cells, taken before intestinal transplant. The clonotype was recovered from a human donor who received an intestinal transplant. The chain uses TRBV5-6 and TRBJ1-3; 7 bases align to TRBD1. CDR3 residues: CASSRGPPSGNTIYF. CDR3 sequence (DNA): TGTGCCAGCAGCAGGGGGCCTCCCTCTGGAAACACCATATATTTT.